What follows are 17 T cell receptor beta chains derived from one specimen sequenced in a study of blood T cell repertoires in COVID-19. TCRdb's copy holds only in-frame clones and misses some; the assay was immunoSEQ multiplex PCR. In the table there are roughly 74,000 clones, approximately 85% of which are singletons. Sequences were obtained from peripheral blood. The receptors originated from a man in his 70s with acute or convalescent COVID-19.

The chain is built from TRBV19 and TRBJ2-5, with a possible D match to TRBD2 (5 bases). Trimming took 5 bases from V and 6 from J, leaving 16 bases between them. Per germline, CDR1 LNHDA and CDR2 SQIVND (reference sequence). CDR3 length: 14 residues. CDR3 protein: CASSFSAREQTQYF. DNA for the CDR3: TGTGCCAGTAGTTTTTCTGCGAGGGAGCAGACCCAGTACTTC.

The V and J genes are TRBV4-1 and TRBJ1-3; TRBD1 might be the D (6 bases). Looked up from germline, CDR1 is MGHRA and CDR2 is YSYEKL. There are 15 residues in the CDR3. V was clipped by 8 bases and J by 4 bases, with 18 bases between them. The CDR3 DNA sequence: TGCGCCAGCGGATCTTCGGGCAGGGGAGGAAACACCATATATTTT. Translation gives CASGSSGRGGNTIYF.

The chain joins TRBV29-1 to TRBJ2-1; a weak D match, TRBD1 (6 bases). V lost 4 bases, J lost 3 bases, and 16 bases lay in between. The length of the CDR3 is 15 residues. CDR1 and CDR2 from the germline V gene are SQVTM and ANQGSEA. CDR3 residues: CSVAVGQGIYNEQFF. CDR3 in DNA: TGCAGCGTTGCGGTAGGGCAGGGGATCTACAATGAGCAGTTCTTC.

The V call is TRBV6-5, the J call TRBJ2-1; 7 bases agree with TRBD2. The CDR3 runs to 15 residues. V lost 6 bases to trimming and J lost 6 bases; unmatched junction nucleotides: 11. CDR1 MNHEY and CDR2 SVGAGI come from the germline V gene. CDR3 region: CASSSGRAGVNEQFF. CDR3 nucleotide sequence: TGTGCCAGCAGCTCGGGTCGGGCGGGGGTCAATGAGCAGTTCTTC.

J is TRBJ1-1 and V is TRBV2; the D gene is possibly TRBD1 (5 bases). This CDR3 is built from 13 residues. Trimming took 4 bases from V and 8 from J, leaving 14 bases between them. Germline CDR1 and CDR2: SNHLY and FYNNEI. Here the CDR3 reads CASSGDGGGEAFF. The DNA of the CDR3 is TGTGCCAGCAGTGGGGACGGCGGGGGGGAAGCTTTCTTT.

The gene calls are TRBV5-8 and TRBJ1-2; D not certain. CDR3 size: 12 residues. Deletions cut 1 base from V and 5 bases from J, with 6 bases between. Germline lookup yields CDR1 SGHTS and CDR2 YDEGEE. In DNA, the CDR3 is TGTGCCAGCAGCTTGTTGGCTTATGGCTACACCTTC. Amino acids: CASSLLAYGYTF.

V and J are TRBV6-1 and TRBJ2-7; possible D gene TRBD1, 6 bases. V was cut by 3 bases and J by 4 bases, with 19 bases left in between. Germline lookup yields CDR1 MNHNS and CDR2 SASEGT. This CDR3 comprises 16 residues. CDR3 coding DNA: TGTGCCAGCAGTGATCAGCTAACAGGGCTGGGGTACGAGCAGTACTTC. This sequence encodes CASSDQLTGLGYEQYF.

This rearrangement joins TRBV6-2 or TRBV6-3 to TRBJ1-2; no clear D. The CDR3 is 12 amino acids. Trimming left V 0 bases short and J 8 bases short, with 7 bases between. The germline V gene has CDR1 MNHEY and CDR2 SVGEGT. The CDR3 region is CASSYSVGGYTF. For the CDR3, the DNA is TGTGCCAGCAGTTACTCCGTCGGGGGCTACACCTTC.

This clone turned up a few times. The chain joins TRBV10-1 to TRBJ1-1; D is perhaps TRBD1 (6 bases). CDR3 size: 13 residues. Trimming cost V 2 bases and J 5 bases, with 9 bases left between them. Germline CDR1 reads WNHNN; CDR2 reads SYGVQD (reference sequence). CDR3 residues: CASSERQGTEAFF. DNA for the CDR3: TGCGCCAGCAGTGAGCGGCAGGGGACTGAAGCTTTCTTT.

DNA for the CDR3: TGTGCCAGTAGTATTTCTGGGGTAAGCGGCGGAGTGTTCGCTAATGAAAAACTGTTTTTT. Translated, it gives CASSISGVSGGVFANEKLFF. The chain employs TRBV19 and TRBJ1-4; unclear D gene. There are 20 residues in the CDR3. Germline V lookup: CDR1 LNHDA, CDR2 SQIVND (reference sequence). Trimming took off 3 bases at V and 3 bases at J, with 26 bases between the two ends. Complete variable domain (other parts from reference TRBV19 and TRBJ1-4): DGGITQSPKYLFRKEGQNVTLSCEQNLNHDAMYWYRQDPGQGLRLIYYSQIVNDFQKGDIAEGYSVSREKKESFPLTVTSAQKNPTAFYLCASSISGVSGGVFANEKLFFGSGTQLSVL.

The J gene is TRBJ1-6, the V gene TRBV5-1, with 7 positions matching TRBD1. The J segment lost 7 bases and the V segment lost 3 bases, leaving 4 bases of the junction unmatched. Germline V lookup: CDR1 SGHRS, CDR2 YFSETQ. CDR3 length: 14 amino acids. CDR3 region: CASSSGTANSPLHF. The CDR3 DNA follows: TGCGCCAGCAGCTCCGGGACAGCGAATTCACCCCTCCACTTT.

V and J are TRBV6-4 and TRBJ1-2, with 8 bases matching TRBD1. There are 13 residues in the CDR3. With 6 bases clipped from V and 1 base from J, the junction kept 1 base outside the gene matches. The germline V gene encodes CDR1 MRHNA and CDR2 SNTAGT. The CDR3 nucleotides read TGTGCCAGCAGCAGGGGGCTTAACTATGGCTACACCTTC. Protein: CASSRGLNYGYTF.

This clone showed up just once. The DNA for the CDR3 is TGTGCCAGCAGTTCCTCGTCCCTAGCGGATACGCAGTATTTT. Translated: CASSSSSLADTQYF. The chain employs TRBV27 and TRBJ2-3; weak D call: TRBD2 (6 bases). Germline V lookup: CDR1 MNHEY, CDR2 SMNVEV (reference sequence). The CDR3 totals 14 residues. V lost 4 bases to trimming and J lost 6 bases, with 14 bases between them.

The chain carries TRBV7-9 and TRBJ2-3, with D perhaps matching TRBD2 (6 bases). Germline V gene sequence: CDR1 SEHNR, CDR2 FQNEAQ (reference sequence). V gave up 2 bases and J gave up 4 bases, with 22 bases separating them. This CDR3 contains 18 residues. The CDR3 DNA is TGTGCCAGCAGCTTACTTCGTCCCGCGGGAAGAGGATCAGATACGCAGTATTTT. Translating it yields CASSLLRPAGRGSDTQYF. The entire variable domain, with the rest obtained from reference TRBV7-9 and TRBJ2-3, is as follows: DTGVSQNPRHKITKRGQNVTFRCDPISEHNRLYWYRQTLGQGPEFLTYFQNEAQLEKSRLLSDRFSAERPKGSFSTLEIQRTEQGDSAMYLCASSLLRPAGRGSDTQYFGPGTRLTVL.

The chain couples TRBV7-2 to TRBJ2-7; TRBD2 is a possible D gene (6 bases). Germline CDR1 is SGHTA and CDR2 is FQGNSA. This CDR3 has 14 residues. Trimming took 5 bases from V and 0 from J, leaving 11 bases between them. The CDR3: CASSQDYFSYEQYF. For the CDR3, the DNA is TGTGCCAGCAGCCAGGACTATTTCTCCTACGAGCAGTACTTC.

This rearrangement joins TRBV7-6 to TRBJ2-2, with D perhaps matching TRBD1 (6 bases). V dropped 1 base and J dropped 3 bases, with 9 bases sitting between them. The germline V gene encodes CDR1 SGHVS and CDR2 FNYEAQ. The length of the CDR3 is 15 residues. The DNA for the CDR3 is TGTGCCAGCAGCTTAGAGGGGGAACACACCGGGGAGCTGTTTTTT. It translates to CASSLEGEHTGELFF.

This sequence joins TRBV24-1 and TRBJ1-2; 7 bases fit TRBD1. CDR1 is KGHDR and CDR2 is SFDVKD in the germline V gene. The V gene end was trimmed by 4 bases and the J gene end by 4 bases; junction bases not matched to a gene: 8. The CDR3 has 15 amino acids. The CDR3 sequence is CATSETGASPYGYTF. For the CDR3, the DNA is TGTGCCACCAGTGAAACAGGGGCCTCACCCTATGGCTACACCTTC.